Below are 8 T cell receptor beta chains sequenced from a single sample in a study of vaccination and CD4 T cells after COVID-19 (dated by TCRdb to between 2021 and 2022). Per the publication, the treatment or condition label means: approximately 9-day PBMC culture with coronavirus spike peptide pools or control peptides (ViraFEST assay). Their antigen targets remain unknown. The method was PCR. Sequencer: Illumina iSeq 100. At the Johns Hopkins FTIC core, DNA from the cultured CD4+ T cells underwent TCR sequencing with the Oncomine TCR Beta short-read assay. TCRdb reprocessing: public reads trimmed at Q25 with fastp, clones called with MiXCR, in-frame beta chains kept. Records with the same CDR3 protein are collapsed into one entry carrying the most frequent genes and DNA. For this sample the table gives 9,000 to 13,000 distinct CDR3 sequences, of which 32% were detected only once. The ten largest clones capture 15% to 19% of the sample.

The input for sequencing was CD4+ T cells from blood, cultured in vitro, taken after SARS-CoV-2 vaccination. The source of these receptors is a human donor who had recovered from COVID-19.

The chain recombines TRBV18 with TRBJ2-2; 7 nucleotides agree with TRBD1. With V trimmed by 4 bases and J by 5 bases, 7 bases remained unmatched. The length of the CDR3 is 15 residues. Germline V CDR1 and CDR2: KGHSH, LQKENI. CDR3 in amino acids: CASSQDRLLTGELFF. The CDR3 coding sequence is TGTGCCAGCTCACAGGACAGGCTATTGACCGGGGAGCTGTTTTTT.

The chain combines TRBV20-1 with TRBJ2-7, with TRBD2 matching 14 bases. After removal of 7 bases from V and 3 bases from J, the junction contained 8 bases not matched to a gene. The germline V gene has CDR1 DFQATT and CDR2 SNEGSKA (reference sequence). The CDR3 covers 15 residues. CDR3 amino acids: CSGRGTSGRYYEQYF. CDR3 coding DNA: TGCAGTGGACGAGGGACTAGCGGGAGATACTACGAGCAGTACTTC.

The genes are TRBV27 and TRBJ1-3; D possibly corresponds to TRBD1 (6 bases). Trimming pared 6 bases from V and 6 bases from J, leaving 21 bases between. The germline gives CDR1 MNHEY, CDR2 SMNVEV (reference sequence). The CDR3 is 16 residues long. This CDR3 reads CASRTTSTGGANTIYF. DNA of the CDR3: TGTGCCAGCAGGACTACTTCGACAGGTGGCGCAAACACCATATATTTT.

There are a few counts of this clonotype. The chain recombines TRBV6-1 with TRBJ1-6; TRBD1 is a possible D gene (6 bases). V was cut by 8 bases and J by 11 bases, with 13 bases left in between. This CDR3 has 12 amino acids. The V gene's germline CDR1 is MNHNS and CDR2 SASEGT. This CDR3 reads CASARGAAPLHF. In DNA, the CDR3 is TGTGCCAGCGCCCGGGGGGCGGCACCCCTCCACTTT.

The V gene is TRBV28, the J gene TRBJ2-5; 10 positions agree with TRBD1. The ends lost 3 bases at V and 3 bases at J; junction bases unmatched: 10. In germline, CDR1 is MDHEN, CDR2 SYDVKM. CDR3 size: 17 residues. The CDR3 protein is CASSFTFGQGGKETQYF. The CDR3 DNA is TGTGCCAGCAGTTTCACGTTTGGACAGGGGGGAAAAGAGACCCAGTACTTC.

This clonotype was detected only a few times. The chain uses TRBV20-1 and TRBJ1-1; 8 positions agree with TRBD1. V shed 6 bases, J shed 5 bases, and the junction held 14 bases outside the gene matches. The CDR3 covers 15 residues. The germline V gene encodes CDR1 DFQATT and CDR2 SNEGSKA (reference sequence). CDR3 DNA: TGCAGTGCAAAGAGGGGGAGGACAGGGCCGACTGAAGCTTTCTTT. Its translation is CSAKRGRTGPTEAFF.

As for this clonotype: This clone may be a read error of a much larger clone one base away. The chain couples TRBV6-1 to TRBJ2-3, with D hard to call. Per the germline V gene, CDR1 is MNHNS and CDR2 is SASEGT. The CDR3 has 13 amino acids. This CDR3 reads CASSLEAPDTRYF. The DNA of the CDR3 is TGTGCCAGCAGCCTCGAGGCGCCCGATACGCGGTATTTT.

This chain uses TRBV6-2 or TRBV6-3 with TRBJ1-5; D is ambiguous. Germline assignment: CDR1 MNHEY and CDR2 SVGEGT. The V end lost 9 bases, the J end lost 0 bases, and 24 bases lay between the germline ends. The CDR3 extends over 18 amino acids. CDR3 in amino acids: CARPYATVALYSNQPQHF. In nucleotides, the CDR3 is TGTGCCAGACCATATGCTACGGTGGCCCTCTATAGCAATCAGCCCCAGCATTTT.